This passage covers 20 T cell receptor beta chains from one sample sequenced in a study of blood T cell repertoires in COVID-19. The table came from immunoSEQ multiplex PCR; TCRdb's copy has only in-frame clones and leaves some out. The sample holds some 150,000 clones, around 84% seen once. Sequenced material: peripheral blood. The receptors stem from a human donor in a cohort sampled during active COVID-19.

In its sample, this clone was seen once. The rearrangement links TRBV15 to TRBJ1-2, with D hard to call. Per the germline V gene, CDR1 is LNHNV and CDR2 is YYDKDF (reference sequence). The CDR3 is 15 amino acids. The ends were cut back, 0 bases at V and 4 bases at J, with 12 bases in the middle. CDR3 in amino acids: CATSRDRGGSYGYTF. Written as DNA, the CDR3 is TGTGCCACCAGCAGAGATCGCGGCGGAAGCTATGGCTACACCTTC.

The J gene is TRBJ1-5, the V gene TRBV3-1 (or the pseudogene TRBV3-2), with D uncertain. V gave up 5 bases and J gave up 3 bases, with 8 bases separating them. Germline assignment: CDR1 LGHDT and CDR2 YNNKEL (reference sequence). This CDR3 has 13 residues. CDR3 DNA sequence: TGTGCCAGCAGCTTAGGACTCAATCAGCCCCAGCATTTT. Amino acids: CASSLGLNQPQHF.

This clone was observed a few times. The V and J genes are TRBV9 and TRBJ2-2; D not certain. V was clipped by 0 bases and J by 0 bases, with 9 bases between them. Per germline, CDR1 SGDLS and CDR2 YYNGEE. This CDR3 region has 16 residues. The CDR3 is CASSVGSSANTGELFF. Written as DNA, the CDR3 is TGTGCCAGCAGCGTAGGAAGCAGCGCGAACACCGGGGAGCTGTTTTTT.

The chain carries TRBV4-3 and TRBJ1-6, with TRBD1 as a possible D gene (6 bases). V was trimmed by 0 bases and J by 12 bases, leaving 18 bases between them. The CDR3 runs to 16 residues. Germline lookup yields CDR1 LGHNA and CDR2 YSLEER. The chain's CDR3 is CASSQDFAGKGGPLHF. CDR3 DNA: TGCGCCAGCAGCCAAGATTTCGCCGGGAAAGGGGGACCCCTCCACTTT.

Points on this clone: This sample also contains other DNA sequences that code for the same CDR3. The chain couples TRBV11-2 to TRBJ2-3; D unresolved. V lost 4 bases, J lost 0 bases, and 2 bases lay in between. CDR1 SGHAT and CDR2 FQNNGV come from the germline V gene. CDR3 size: 12 residues. The CDR3, as DNA: TGTGCCAGCAGCTCGAGCACAGATACGCAGTATTTT. Translating gives CASSSSTDTQYF.

The rearrangement uses TRBV6-1 and TRBJ2-5, with 8 bases matching TRBD1. CDR3 size: 15 residues. With V trimmed by 3 bases and J by 6 bases, 9 bases remained unmatched. The germline CDR1 and CDR2 sequences are MNHNS and SASEGT. The CDR3 protein is CASSERQGFPKTQYF. DNA for the CDR3: TGTGCCAGCAGTGAGAGACAGGGGTTTCCGAAGACCCAGTACTTC.

The chain joins TRBV4-1 to TRBJ1-5, with 7 bases matching TRBD1. The length of the CDR3 is 17 residues. Trimming removed 4 bases from V and 0 bases from J; junction bases left unmatched: 9. Germline V gene lookup returns CDR1 MGHRA and CDR2 YSYEKL. CDR3 DNA sequence: TGCGCCAGCAGCCTAGACGGGGACAGTTATAGCAATCAGCCCCAGCATTTT. This gives the protein CASSLDGDSYSNQPQHF.

This chain links TRBV7-8 with TRBJ2-2; TRBD2 matches 7 bases. This CDR3 comprises 14 residues. V shed 3 bases and J 7 bases; nucleotides not matched to a gene: 5. CDR1 and CDR2 (germline): SGHVS, FQNEAQ. CDR3 region: CASSFRLAGGELFF. The CDR3 nucleotides read TGTGCCAGCAGCTTTCGACTAGCTGGCGGGGAGCTGTTTTTT.

J is TRBJ1-3 and V is TRBV11-3, with unresolved D. The CDR3 spans 13 residues. The germline V gene has CDR1 SGHNT and CDR2 YENEEA. V was clipped by 8 bases and J by 0 bases, with 8 bases between them. In DNA form, the CDR3 reads TGTGCCAGCGAGGCGGGCTCTGGAAACACCATATATTTT. Encoded protein: CASEAGSGNTIYF.

This rearrangement joins TRBV7-6 to TRBJ2-7; 7 nucleotides match TRBD1. CDR3 length equals 14 residues. V trimming: 4 bases; J trimming: 1 base; junction bases outside the gene matches: 4. The germline V gene encodes CDR1 SGHVS and CDR2 FNYEAQ. This CDR3 is CASSYADRSYEQYF. DNA of the CDR3: TGTGCCAGCAGCTACGCGGACAGGTCCTACGAGCAGTACTTC.

CDR3 coding DNA: TGCGCCAGCAGCCAAGATGGATTTGGAGACAGAACCTACGAGCAGTACTTC. Translated, it gives CASSQDGFGDRTYEQYF. This chain joins TRBV4-3 and TRBJ2-7; a weak D match, TRBD1 (5 bases). The V and J ends lost 0 bases and 2 bases respectively, with 17 bases between them. CDR1 and CDR2 (germline): LGHNA, YSLEER. The CDR3 consists of 17 residues.

The CDR3 is CASSATAMNTEAFF. The CDR3 nucleotides are TGTGCCAGCAGTGCTACTGCCATGAACACTGAAGCTTTCTTT. V usage is TRBV25-1 and J usage is TRBJ1-1; no definite D call. V gave up 4 bases and J gave up 0 bases, with 9 bases separating them. CDR3 length: 14 residues. Germline CDR1 is MGHDK and CDR2 is SYGVNS.

The J gene is TRBJ2-1, the V gene TRBV25-1; the D gene is possibly TRBD2 (6 bases). Trimming left V 1 base short and J 6 bases short, with 16 bases between. Germline V gene lookup returns CDR1 MGHDK and CDR2 SYGVNS. This CDR3 has 16 amino acids. The CDR3 sequence: CASSESRGKLANEQFF. CDR3 nucleotides: TGTGCCAGCAGTGAATCGCGGGGAAAGTTGGCCAATGAGCAGTTCTTC.

This clone occurred once. The V gene is TRBV7-2, the J gene TRBJ1-2; 9 bases are a match to TRBD1. V lost 2 bases and J lost 8; bases outside the gene matches: 6. The CDR3 sequence is 14 residues long. Germline CDR1 reads SGHTA; CDR2 reads FQGNSA. CDR3 amino acids: CASSLFGTGTGYTF. For the CDR3, the DNA is TGTGCCAGCAGCTTATTTGGGACAGGGACCGGCTACACCTTC.

The chain joins TRBV7-8 to TRBJ2-7, with 8 bases identical to TRBD1. Trimming removed 5 bases from V and 2 bases from J; junction bases left unmatched: 8. The germline V gene encodes CDR1 SGHVS and CDR2 FQNEAQ. This CDR3 contains 15 residues. CDR3 bases: TGTGCCAGCAGCAAAGACAGGGGAGGAACCTACGAGCAGTACTTC. Translated, it gives CASSKDRGGTYEQYF.

J is TRBJ1-2 and V is TRBV11-3; 8 bases map to TRBD1. Trimming removed 5 bases from V and 4 bases from J; junction bases left unmatched: 12. CDR1 and CDR2 (germline): SGHNT, YENEEA. The CDR3 consists of 16 residues. CDR3 protein: CASSPIGQGSGYGYTF. The CDR3, as DNA: TGTGCCAGCAGCCCAATCGGACAGGGATCTGGCTATGGCTACACCTTC.

V usage is TRBV7-2 and J usage is TRBJ2-3; D may be TRBD1 (5 bases). V lost 4 bases to trimming and J lost 9 bases, with 14 bases between them. The CDR3 is 13 amino acids. Germline CDR1 SGHTA, CDR2 FQGNSA. CDR3 sequence reads: CASSSRQIKTQYF. CDR3 bases: TGTGCCAGCAGCTCTAGACAGATTAAGACGCAGTATTTT.

V is TRBV9 and J is TRBJ2-7; a weak D match, TRBD2 (5 bases). The V and J ends lost 3 bases and 6 bases respectively, with 13 bases between them. This CDR3 is built from 13 residues. Germline CDR1 reads SGDLS; CDR2 reads YYNGEE. DNA of the CDR3: TGTGCCAGCAGCGGCCCGGGAAGCGGCGAGCAGTACTTC. Translated: CASSGPGSGEQYF.

This CDR3 reads CASRLPLTGGTGDTGELFF. CDR3 sequence (DNA): TGCGCCAGCAGGCTCCCCTTGACAGGGGGCACGGGAGACACCGGGGAGCTGTTTTTT. The genes are TRBV5-1 and TRBJ2-2; 10 bases agree with TRBD1. Germline CDR1 is SGHRS and CDR2 is YFSETQ. Unmatched junction bases numbered 16, after V lost 5 bases and J lost 3 bases. CDR3 length: 19 residues.

This clone was picked up a small number of times. The chain recombines TRBV11-2 with TRBJ2-7; 10 bases agree with TRBD1. This CDR3 comprises 14 residues. V lost 6 bases, J lost 4 bases, and 6 bases stayed unmatched. Germline V gene sequence: CDR1 SGHAT, CDR2 FQNNGV. CDR3 protein: CASRTGTGEYEQYF. The CDR3 region has the DNA TGTGCCAGCAGAACCGGGACAGGGGAATACGAGCAGTACTTC.